Following are 10 T cell receptor beta chains from one sample sequenced in a study of cytomegalovirus exposure and HLA in healthy donors. The PCR contained 60 Vbeta and 13 Jbeta primers. Assay: immunoSEQ multiplex PCR; the TCRdb copy retains only in-frame clones and omits some. The repertoire includes roughly 190,000 clones, 65% to 80% of them detected once, and approximately 1.1% sits in the top ten. Sequences were obtained from PBMCs. These receptors were obtained from a woman in her forties in good health and CMV-seronegative.

The chain uses TRBV11-3 and TRBJ2-2; 8 positions match TRBD2. The trim removed 3 bases at V and 0 bases at J, leaving 0 bases unmatched. Germline CDR1 is SGHNT and CDR2 is YENEEA. This CDR3 is 15 amino acids long. The CDR3 protein is CASSLTSANTGELFF. The CDR3 DNA reads as TGTGCCAGCAGCTTGACTAGCGCGAACACCGGGGAGCTGTTTTTT. The full variable domain, its missing parts supplied by reference TRBV11-3 and TRBJ2-2, is EAGVVQSPRYKIIEKKQPVAFWCNPISGHNTLYWYLQNLGQGPELLIRYENEEAVDDSQLPKDRFSAERLKGVDSTLKIQPAELGDSAVYLCASSLTSANTGELFFGEGSRLTVL.

The J gene is TRBJ1-1, the V gene TRBV7-6, with TRBD1 as a possible D gene (5 bases). From germline, CDR1 is SGHVS and CDR2 FNYEAQ. The germline V and J ends were trimmed by 5 bases and 3 bases, with 22 bases remaining between them. CDR3 size: 17 residues. CDR3 protein: CASSPSQGRRVDTEAFF. The CDR3 coding sequence is TGTGCCAGCAGCCCCTCGCAGGGACGGAGGGTCGACACTGAAGCTTTCTTT.

This clone was found once. The chain combines TRBV29-1 with TRBJ2-3, with D maybe TRBD1 (5 bases). This CDR3 comprises 16 residues. Germline CDR1 reads SQVTM; CDR2 reads ANQGSEA. Trimming took 0 bases from V and 2 from J, leaving 15 bases between them. CDR3 region: CSVEDLLRVSTDTQYF. In nucleotides, the CDR3 is TGCAGCGTTGAAGATTTGCTCAGGGTCTCCACAGATACGCAGTATTTT.

This clone was counted between two and nine times. The chain is built from TRBV9 and TRBJ1-1, with D unresolved. The CDR3 extends over 14 amino acids. V gave up 2 bases and J gave up 1 base, with 9 bases separating them. CDR1 is SGDLS and CDR2 is YYNGEE in the germline V gene. CDR3 DNA sequence: TGTGCCAGCAGCGTCTTGACGGGGAACACTGAAGCTTTCTTT. Amino acid sequence: CASSVLTGNTEAFF. The full variable domain, completed using reference TRBV9 and TRBJ1-1, is DSGVTQTPKHLITATGQRVTLRCSPRSGDLSVYWYQQSLDQGLQFLIQYYNGEERAKGNILERFSAQQFPDLHSELNLSSLELGDSALYFCASSVLTGNTEAFFGQGTRLTVV.

A few counts support this clone. The gene calls are TRBV2 and TRBJ2-3; D might be TRBD1 (6 bases). The CDR3 sequence is 14 residues long. V was clipped by 7 bases and J by 2 bases, with 13 bases between them. In germline, CDR1 is SNHLY, CDR2 FYNNEI. The CDR3 sequence is CASNQQGPTDTQYF. CDR3 sequence (DNA): TGTGCCAGCAACCAGCAGGGGCCCACAGATACGCAGTATTTT. Full variable domain (rest looked up from reference TRBV2 and TRBJ2-3): EPEVTQTPSHQVTQMGQEVILRCVPISNHLYFYWYRQILGQKVEFLVSFYNNEISEKSEIFDDQFSVERPDGSNFTLKIRSTKLEDSAMYFCASNQQGPTDTQYFGPGTRLTVL.

This rearrangement joins TRBV5-1 to TRBJ2-1; 8 nucleotides match TRBD2. Looked up from germline, CDR1 is SGHRS and CDR2 is YFSETQ. The CDR3 covers 14 residues. The V segment lost 7 bases and the J segment 6 bases; nucleotides outside the gene matches: 9. The CDR3 here is CASGLAGLLNEQFF. CDR3 coding DNA: TGCGCCAGCGGATTAGCGGGACTCCTCAATGAGCAGTTCTTC.

The chain joins TRBV7-3 to TRBJ2-1, with D uncertain. The CDR3 spans 17 residues. V was shortened by 2 bases and J by 6 bases, with 20 bases between the two germline ends. The germline CDR1 and CDR2 sequences are SGHTA and FQGTGA. The CDR3 bases are TGTGCCAGCAGCTTACTCGGGTCGGCTCTCAATCCCAATGAGCAGTTCTTC. It codes for CASSLLGSALNPNEQFF. Variable domain in full (rest from reference TRBV7-3 and TRBJ2-1): GAGVSQTPSNKVTEKGKYVELRCDPISGHTALYWYRQSLGQGPEFLIYFQGTGAADDSGLPNDRFFAVRPEGSVSTLKIQRTERGDSAVYLCASSLLGSALNPNEQFFGPGTRLTVL.

The chain has TRBV19 and TRBJ2-3; D is possibly TRBD1 (7 bases). The CDR3 runs to 16 residues. V was trimmed by 5 bases and J by 4 bases, leaving 19 bases between them. Looked up from germline, CDR1 is LNHDA and CDR2 is SQIVND (reference sequence). In DNA form, the CDR3 reads TGTGCCAGTAGTTCCTGGCGGGACAGTTCTGCAGATACGCAGTATTTT. Translated, it gives CASSSWRDSSADTQYF.

This chain links TRBV29-1 with TRBJ2-7; a possible D gene is TRBD2 (6 bases). This CDR3 is built from 15 residues. Trimming removed 4 bases from V and 0 bases from J, with 16 bases in between. Looked up from germline, CDR1 is SQVTM and CDR2 is ANQGSEA. For the CDR3, the DNA is TGCAGCGTTGGGGGGACGGACTATTACTCCTACGAGCAGTACTTC. Translation: CSVGGTDYYSYEQYF.

In regard to this clone: The junction and the germline gene differ at one end; a read error may be behind it. The sample contains more than one DNA sequence encoding this CDR3. The J gene is TRBJ2-5, the V gene TRBV7-8, with D possibly being TRBD2 (6 bases). The V gene's germline CDR1 is SGHVS and CDR2 FQNEAQ. The CDR3 has 15 amino acids. The CDR3 reads CASSLATGESETQYF. In DNA, the CDR3 is TGTGCCAGCAGCCTAGCGACTGGAGAATCGGAGACCCAGTACTTC.